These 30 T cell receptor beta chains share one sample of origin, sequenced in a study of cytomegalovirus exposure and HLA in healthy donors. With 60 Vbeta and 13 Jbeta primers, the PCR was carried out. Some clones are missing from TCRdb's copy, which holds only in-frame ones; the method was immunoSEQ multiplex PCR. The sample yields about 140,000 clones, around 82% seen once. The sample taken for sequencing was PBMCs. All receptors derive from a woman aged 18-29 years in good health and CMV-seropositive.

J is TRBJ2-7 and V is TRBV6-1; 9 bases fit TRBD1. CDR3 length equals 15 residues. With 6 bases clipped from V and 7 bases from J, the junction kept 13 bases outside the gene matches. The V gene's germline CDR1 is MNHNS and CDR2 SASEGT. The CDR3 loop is CASRNGLQGAFEQYF. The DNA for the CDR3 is TGTGCCAGCAGAAACGGGTTACAGGGGGCGTTTGAGCAGTACTTC.

CDR3 protein: CASSLPGQGGEGYTF. As DNA, the CDR3 is TGTGCCAGCAGTCTGCCGGGACAGGGGGGAGAAGGCTACACCTTC. The chain has TRBV25-1 and TRBJ1-2; 11 positions agree with TRBD1. Per germline, CDR1 MGHDK and CDR2 SYGVNS. With V trimmed by 5 bases and J by 8 bases, 10 bases remained unmatched. This CDR3 spans 15 amino acids.

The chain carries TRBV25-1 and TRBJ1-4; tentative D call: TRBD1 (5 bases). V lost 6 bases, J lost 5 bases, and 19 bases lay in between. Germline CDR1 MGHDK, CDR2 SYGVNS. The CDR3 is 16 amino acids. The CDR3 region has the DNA TGTGCCAGCAGCGATTGGAGAAGCGGGGGGAATGAAAAACTGTTTTTT. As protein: CASSDWRSGGNEKLFF.

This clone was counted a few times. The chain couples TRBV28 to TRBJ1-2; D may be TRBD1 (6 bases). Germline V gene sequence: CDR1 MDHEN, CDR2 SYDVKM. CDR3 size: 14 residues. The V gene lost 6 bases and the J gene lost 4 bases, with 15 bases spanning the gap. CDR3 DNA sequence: TGTGCCAGCAGGGGACCAGGGGCCCCCTATGGCTACACCTTC. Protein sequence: CASRGPGAPYGYTF.

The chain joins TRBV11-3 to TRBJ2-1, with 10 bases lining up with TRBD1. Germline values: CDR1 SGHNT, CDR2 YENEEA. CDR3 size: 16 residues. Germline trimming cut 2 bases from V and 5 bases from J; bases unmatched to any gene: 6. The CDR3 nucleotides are TGTGCCAGCAGCTTAATTGGACAGGGGGGAAACAATGAGCAGTTCTTC. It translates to CASSLIGQGGNNEQFF.

CDR3 sequence (DNA): TGTGCCAGCAGCTTGGTAGGGGTGAACACTGAAGCTTTCTTT. Protein: CASSLVGVNTEAFF. The V gene is TRBV5-4, the J gene TRBJ1-1, with D possibly being TRBD1 (5 bases). CDR3 size: 14 residues. Germline CDR1 and CDR2: SGHNT and YYREEE (reference sequence). V dropped 0 bases and J dropped 0 bases, with 6 bases sitting between them.

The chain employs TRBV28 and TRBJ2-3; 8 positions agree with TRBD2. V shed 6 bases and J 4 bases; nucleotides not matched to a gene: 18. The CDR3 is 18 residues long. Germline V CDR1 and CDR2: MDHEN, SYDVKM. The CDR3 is CASSLTGVRGGPPDTQYF. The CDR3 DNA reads TGTGCCAGCAGCTTGACCGGGGTTCGGGGGGGGCCTCCAGATACGCAGTATTTT. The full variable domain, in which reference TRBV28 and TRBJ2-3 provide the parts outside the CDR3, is DVKVTQSSRYLVKRTGEKVFLECVQDMDHENMFWYRQDPGLGLRLIYFSYDVKMKEKGDIPEGYSVSREKKERFSLILESASTNQTSMYLCASSLTGVRGGPPDTQYFGPGTRLTVL.

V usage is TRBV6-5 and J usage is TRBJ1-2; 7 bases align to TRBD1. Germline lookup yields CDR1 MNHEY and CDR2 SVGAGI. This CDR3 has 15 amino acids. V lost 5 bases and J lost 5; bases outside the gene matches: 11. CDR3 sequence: CASSRVTGASYGYTF. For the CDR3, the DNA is TGTGCCAGCAGTCGCGTTACAGGGGCCTCATATGGCTACACCTTC.

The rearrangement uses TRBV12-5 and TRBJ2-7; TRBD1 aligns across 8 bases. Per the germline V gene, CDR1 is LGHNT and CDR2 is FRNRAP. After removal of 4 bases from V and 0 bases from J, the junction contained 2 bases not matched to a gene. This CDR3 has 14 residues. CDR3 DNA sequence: TGTGCTAGTGGTTCACAGGGGGGCTCCTACGAGCAGTACTTC. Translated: CASGSQGGSYEQYF.

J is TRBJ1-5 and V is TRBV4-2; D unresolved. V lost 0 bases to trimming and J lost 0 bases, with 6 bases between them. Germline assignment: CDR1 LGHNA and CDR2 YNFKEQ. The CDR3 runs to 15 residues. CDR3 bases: TGTGCCAGCAGCCAAGATCGCAGTAGCAATCAGCCCCAGCATTTT. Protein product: CASSQDRSSNQPQHF.

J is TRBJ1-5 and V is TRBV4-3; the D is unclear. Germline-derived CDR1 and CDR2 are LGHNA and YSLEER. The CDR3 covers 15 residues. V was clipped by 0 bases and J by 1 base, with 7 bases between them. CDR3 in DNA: TGCGCCAGCAGCCAAGATACCGGGAGCAATCAGCCCCAGCATTTT. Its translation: CASSQDTGSNQPQHF.

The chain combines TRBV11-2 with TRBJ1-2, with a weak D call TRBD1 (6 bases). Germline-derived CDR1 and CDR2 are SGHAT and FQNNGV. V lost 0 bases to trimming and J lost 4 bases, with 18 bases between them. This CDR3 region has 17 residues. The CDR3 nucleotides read TGTGCCAGCAGCTTAGAACCTACAGGGATATCGGGCTATGGCTACACCTTC. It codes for CASSLEPTGISGYGYTF.

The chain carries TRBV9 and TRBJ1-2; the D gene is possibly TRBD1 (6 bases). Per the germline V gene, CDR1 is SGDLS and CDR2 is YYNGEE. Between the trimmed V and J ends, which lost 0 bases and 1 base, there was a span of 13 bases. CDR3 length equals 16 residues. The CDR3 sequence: CASSVDPQGINYGYTF. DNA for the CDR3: TGTGCCAGCAGCGTAGATCCTCAGGGGATTAACTATGGCTACACCTTC.

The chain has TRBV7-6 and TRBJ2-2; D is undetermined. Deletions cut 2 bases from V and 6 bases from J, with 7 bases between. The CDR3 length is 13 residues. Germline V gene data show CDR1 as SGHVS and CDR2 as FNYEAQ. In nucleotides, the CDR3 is TGTGCCAGCAGCTTAAATTCGGCCGGGGAGCTGTTTTTT. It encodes CASSLNSAGELFF. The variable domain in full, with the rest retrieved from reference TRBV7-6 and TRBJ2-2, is GAGVSQSPRYKVTKRGQDVALRCDPISGHVSLYWYRQALGQGPEFLTYFNYEAQQDKSGLPNDRFSAERPEGSISTLTIQRTEQRDSAMYRCASSLNSAGELFFGEGSRLTVL.

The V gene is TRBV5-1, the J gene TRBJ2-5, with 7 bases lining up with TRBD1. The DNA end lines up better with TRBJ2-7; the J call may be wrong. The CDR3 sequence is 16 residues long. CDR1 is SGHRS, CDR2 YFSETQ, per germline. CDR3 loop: CASSLYRQGRPYEQYF. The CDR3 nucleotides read TGCGCCAGCAGCCTCTACAGACAGGGAAGACCCTACGAGCAGTACTTC.

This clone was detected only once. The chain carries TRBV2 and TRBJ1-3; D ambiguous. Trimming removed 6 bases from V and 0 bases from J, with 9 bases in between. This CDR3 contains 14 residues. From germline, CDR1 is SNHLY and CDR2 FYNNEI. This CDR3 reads CASRTEYSGNTIYF. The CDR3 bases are TGTGCCAGCAGGACGGAGTACTCTGGAAACACCATATATTTT.

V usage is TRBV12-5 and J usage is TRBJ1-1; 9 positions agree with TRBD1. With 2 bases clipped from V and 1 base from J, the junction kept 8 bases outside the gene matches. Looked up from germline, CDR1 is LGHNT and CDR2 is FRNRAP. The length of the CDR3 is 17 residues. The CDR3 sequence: CASGLSGWGQGNTEAFF. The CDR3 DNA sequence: TGTGCTAGTGGTTTGTCGGGTTGGGGACAGGGGAACACTGAAGCTTTCTTT.

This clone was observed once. In nucleotides, the CDR3 is TGTGCCAGCAGAAACAGGGGTAATTCACCCCTCCACTTT. It translates to CASRNRGNSPLHF. This sequence joins TRBV5-6 and TRBJ1-6; 7 bases map to TRBD1. This CDR3 region has 13 residues. With V trimmed by 5 bases and J by 6 bases, 2 bases remained unmatched. Germline assignment: CDR1 SGHDT and CDR2 YYEEEE. The variable domain in full, completed from reference TRBV5-6 and TRBJ1-6, reads DAGVTQSPTHLIKTRGQQVTLRCSPKSGHDTVSWYQQALGQGPQFIFQYYEEEERQRGNFPDRFSGHQFPNYSSELNVNALLLGDSALYLCASRNRGNSPLHFGNGTRLTVT.

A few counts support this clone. This CDR3 is CASSLGQANTEAFF. The CDR3 region has the DNA TGTGCCAGCAGTCTCGGACAGGCCAACACTGAAGCTTTCTTT. The chain carries TRBV27 and TRBJ1-1; TRBD1 aligns across 7 bases. The CDR3 contains 14 residues. Germline assignment: CDR1 MNHEY and CDR2 SMNVEV (reference sequence). Trimming removed 5 bases from V and 2 bases from J; junction bases left unmatched: 5.

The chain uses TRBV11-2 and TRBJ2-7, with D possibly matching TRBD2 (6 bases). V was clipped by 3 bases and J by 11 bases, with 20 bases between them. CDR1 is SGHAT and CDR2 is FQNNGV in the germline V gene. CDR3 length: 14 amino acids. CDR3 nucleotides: TGTGCCAGCAGCTTTGGTCCAGCGGGTCGCACGGAGTACTTC. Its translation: CASSFGPAGRTEYF.

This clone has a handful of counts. This chain's CDR3 is CASSLPDSLEQYF. In DNA, the CDR3 is TGTGCCAGCAGCTTACCAGACAGCCTCGAGCAGTACTTC. The gene calls are TRBV11-2 and TRBJ2-7; possibly TRBD1 for D (5 bases). The CDR3 is 13 residues long. The V gene's germline CDR1 is SGHAT and CDR2 FQNNGV. V lost 2 bases and J 6 bases, leaving 11 bases between the germline ends.

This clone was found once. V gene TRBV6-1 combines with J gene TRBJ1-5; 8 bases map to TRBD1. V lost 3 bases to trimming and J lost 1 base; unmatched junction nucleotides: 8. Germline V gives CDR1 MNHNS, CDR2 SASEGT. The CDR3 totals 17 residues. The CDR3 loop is CASSDLFRGLSNQPQHF. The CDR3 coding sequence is TGTGCCAGCAGTGACCTCTTCAGGGGGCTAAGCAATCAGCCCCAGCATTTT.

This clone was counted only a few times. The CDR3 DNA is TGCGCCACCCGGGACAGGGTAGGTGGGGCCAACGTCCTGACTTTC. The encoded protein is CATRDRVGGANVLTF. This rearrangement joins TRBV4-1 to TRBJ2-6, with TRBD1 matching 9 bases. Germline V gene sequence: CDR1 MGHRA, CDR2 YSYEKL. Germline trimming cut 10 bases from V and 3 bases from J; bases unmatched to any gene: 7. This CDR3 comprises 15 residues.

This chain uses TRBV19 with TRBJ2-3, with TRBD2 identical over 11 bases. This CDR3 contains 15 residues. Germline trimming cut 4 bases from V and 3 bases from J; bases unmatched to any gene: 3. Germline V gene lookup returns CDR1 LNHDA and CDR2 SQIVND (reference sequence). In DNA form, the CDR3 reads TGTGCCAGTAGTACACTAGCGGGGGTTACAGATACGCAGTATTTT. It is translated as CASSTLAGVTDTQYF.

This CDR3 is CASSLGVQGVEKLFF. In nucleotides, the CDR3 is TGTGCCAGCAGCTTAGGGGTGCAGGGGGTCGAAAAACTGTTTTTT. The V call is TRBV7-2, the J call TRBJ1-4; 7 nucleotides agree with TRBD1. In germline, CDR1 is SGHTA, CDR2 FQGNSA. The CDR3 contains 15 residues. V trimming: 1 base; J trimming: 8 bases; junction bases outside the gene matches: 7.

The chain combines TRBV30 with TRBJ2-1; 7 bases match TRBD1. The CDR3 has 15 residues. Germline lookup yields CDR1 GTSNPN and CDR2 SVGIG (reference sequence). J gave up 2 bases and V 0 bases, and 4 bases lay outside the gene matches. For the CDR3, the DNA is TGTGCCTGGAGTGTACGTCAGGGGGCCTACAATGAGCAGTTCTTC. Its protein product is CAWSVRQGAYNEQFF. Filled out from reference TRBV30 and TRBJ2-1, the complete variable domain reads SQTIHQWPATLVQPVGSPLSLECTVEGTSNPNLYWYRQAAGRGLQLLFYSVGIGQISSEVPQNLSASRPQDRQFILSSKKLLLSDSGFYLCAWSVRQGAYNEQFFGPGTRLTVL.

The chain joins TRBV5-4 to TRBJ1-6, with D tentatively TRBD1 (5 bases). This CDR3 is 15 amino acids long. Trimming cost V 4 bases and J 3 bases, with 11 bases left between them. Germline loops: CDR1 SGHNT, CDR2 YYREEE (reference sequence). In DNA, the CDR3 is TGTGCCAGCAGCACCCTCGGGGGCTATAATTCACCCCTCCACTTT. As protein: CASSTLGGYNSPLHF.

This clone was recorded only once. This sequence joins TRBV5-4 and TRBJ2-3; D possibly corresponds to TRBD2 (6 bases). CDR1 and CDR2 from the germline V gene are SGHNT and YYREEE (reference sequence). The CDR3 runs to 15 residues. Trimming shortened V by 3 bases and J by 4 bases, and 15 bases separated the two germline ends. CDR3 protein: CASSWAGRPPDTQYF. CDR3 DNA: TGTGCCAGCAGCTGGGCGGGACGACCCCCAGATACGCAGTATTTT.

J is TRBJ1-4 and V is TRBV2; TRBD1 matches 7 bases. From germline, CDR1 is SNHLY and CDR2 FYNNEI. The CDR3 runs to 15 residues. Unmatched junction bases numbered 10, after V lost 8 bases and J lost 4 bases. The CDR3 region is CASWGRDSVNEKLFF. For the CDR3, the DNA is TGTGCCAGCTGGGGCAGGGACAGCGTTAATGAAAAACTGTTTTTT.

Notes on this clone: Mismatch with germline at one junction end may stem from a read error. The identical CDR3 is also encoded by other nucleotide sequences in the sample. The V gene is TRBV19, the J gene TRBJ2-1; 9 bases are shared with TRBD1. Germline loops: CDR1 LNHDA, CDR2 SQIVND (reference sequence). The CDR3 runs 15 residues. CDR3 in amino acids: CASSSGTGSYNEQFF. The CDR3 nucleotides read TGTGCTAGTAGCTCCGGGACAGGGTCCTACAATGAGCAGTTCTTC.